Presented here are 28 T cell receptor beta chains from one specimen sequenced in a study (dated by TCRdb to between 2015 and 2017). Library preparation was by 5' RACE. Data came from an Illumina MiSeq. TCRdb passed the public sequencing reads through fastp at Q25 and MiXCR, retaining productive beta sequences. For every CDR3 protein sequence, its rows merge into one entry that carries the most common genes and DNA. For this sample there are some 62,000 distinct CDR3 sequences; 20% to 25% appear just once. About 3% of the sample lies in the top ten. The sequenced sample consisted of memory CD4+ T cells sorted from a lymph node. This sample's cell subset or site label indicates: memory CD4+ T cells, CD4+CD45RO+CD25-. All receptors come from a female donor with breast cancer.

The sample holds one count of this clonotype. The V gene is TRBV7-3, the J gene TRBJ2-1; 11 nucleotides align to TRBD2. Trimming cost V 0 bases and J 10 bases; bases outside gene matches: 8. The CDR3 runs 16 residues. From germline, CDR1 is SGHTA and CDR2 FQGTGA. The DNA for the CDR3 is TGTGCCAGCAGCTTAACCGCTAGCGGGAGGCTACAGGAGCAGTTCTTC. It encodes CASSLTASGRLQEQFF.

Concerning this clonotype: A much larger clonotype is one base distant, so this may be a read error. V and J are TRBV29-1 and TRBJ1-1; 8 positions agree with TRBD1. V shed 6 bases, J shed 1 base, and the junction held 7 bases outside the gene matches. Germline lookup yields CDR1 SQVTM and CDR2 ANQGSEA. This CDR3 comprises 14 residues. The CDR3 protein is CSVWTGCGNTEAFF. The CDR3 DNA reads TGCAGCGTCTGGACAGGGTGCGGGAACACTGAAGCTTTCTTT.

The rearrangement uses TRBV7-2 and TRBJ2-3; 9 positions match TRBD2. This CDR3 is built from 18 residues. Trimming removed 0 bases from V and 4 bases from J; junction bases left unmatched: 11. Germline lookup yields CDR1 SGHTA and CDR2 FQGNSA. This CDR3 reads CASSLALWAGGVPDTQYF. The CDR3 bases are TGTGCCAGCAGCTTAGCCCTTTGGGCGGGAGGGGTACCAGATACGCAGTATTTT.

This clonotype was detected only a few times. The chain joins TRBV6-2 or TRBV6-3 to TRBJ2-7; 7 bases are shared with TRBD2. CDR1 and CDR2 from the germline V gene are MNHEY and SVGEGT. CDR3 length: 13 residues. J gave up 6 bases and V 5 bases, and 7 bases lay outside the gene matches. CDR3 in amino acids: CASSPWTGGEQYF. The CDR3 coding sequence is TGTGCCAGCAGTCCCTGGACGGGGGGCGAGCAGTACTTC.

This clonotype was observed a handful of times. The rearrangement links TRBV4-3 to TRBJ1-5, with D uncertain. The CDR3 length is 13 residues. V shed 0 bases and J shed 5 bases, with 5 bases lying between them. Germline V gene lookup returns CDR1 LGHNA and CDR2 YSLEER. This CDR3 is CASSQEPHQPQHF. The CDR3 bases are TGCGCCAGCAGCCAAGAACCCCATCAGCCCCAGCATTTT.

This clonotype was recorded a few times. This rearrangement joins TRBV15 to TRBJ1-2; D uncertain. V was clipped by 0 bases and J by 7 bases, with 12 bases between them. Germline assignment: CDR1 LNHNV and CDR2 YYDKDF (reference sequence). The CDR3 length is 14 residues. CDR3 nucleotides: TGTGCCACCAGCAGAGATCCCCAGGAGGCTGGCTACACCTTC. This translates into CATSRDPQEAGYTF.

Points on this clonotype: The junction departs from germline at one end; a sequencing error may be responsible. This sequence joins TRBV10-3 and TRBJ1-2, with 12 nucleotides matching TRBD1. CDR3 size: 13 residues. Per the germline V gene, CDR1 is ENHRY and CDR2 is SYGVKD. CDR3 loop: CAVRGDRGLGYTF. DNA for the CDR3: TGTGCCGTCAGGGGGGACAGGGGGCTCGGCTACACCTTC.

This sequence joins TRBV29-1 and TRBJ1-2; D unclear. This CDR3 region has 13 residues. V lost 0 bases and J lost 7, with 12 bases in between. CDR1 is SQVTM and CDR2 is ANQGSEA in the germline V gene. The CDR3 loop reads CSVEEAFQSGYTF. The CDR3 DNA reads as TGCAGCGTTGAAGAGGCTTTTCAAAGTGGCTACACCTTC. Supplemented by reference TRBV29-1 and TRBJ1-2, the full variable domain reads SAVISQKPSRDICQRGTSLTIQCQVDSQVTMMFWYRQQPGQSLTLIATANQGSEATYESGFVIDKFPISRPNLTFSTLTVSNMSPEDSSIYLCSVEEAFQSGYTFGSGTRLTVV.

The sample holds a few counts of this clonotype. The chain employs TRBV4-3 and TRBJ2-3, with unresolved D. This CDR3 has 15 amino acids. With 0 bases removed from V and 1 base from J, the gap between germline ends came to 8 bases. Per germline, CDR1 LGHNA and CDR2 YSLEER. This CDR3 reads CASSQDSEGTDTQYF. In DNA form, the CDR3 reads TGCGCCAGCAGCCAAGACAGCGAGGGCACAGATACGCAGTATTTT.

Here the CDR3 DNA reads TGTGCCAGCAGCCAAGATTTGAGCAGGGGGCGATTCGCTGAAGCTTTCTTT. Protein product: CASSQDLSRGRFAEAFF. V and J are TRBV4-2 and TRBJ1-1, with TRBD1 matching 8 bases. In germline, CDR1 is LGHNA, CDR2 YNFKEQ. With 0 bases clipped from V and 6 bases from J, the junction kept 12 bases outside the gene matches. This CDR3 is built from 17 residues.

The chain is built from TRBV5-1 and TRBJ2-6; D unresolved. This CDR3 is 15 amino acids long. Germline assignment: CDR1 SGHRS and CDR2 YFSETQ. Trimming pared 0 bases from V and 0 bases from J, leaving 4 bases between. CDR3 in DNA: TGCGCCAGCAGCTTGGGTTCCTCTGGGGCCAACGTCCTGACTTTC. It specifies CASSLGSSGANVLTF.

The chain joins TRBV6-2 or TRBV6-3 to TRBJ1-1, with D possibly being TRBD1 (5 bases). CDR3 size: 13 residues. Germline values: CDR1 MNHEY, CDR2 SVGEGT. With 0 bases removed from V and 5 bases from J, the gap between germline ends came to 7 bases. The CDR3 is CASSYSPGTEAFF. CDR3 coding DNA: TGTGCCAGCAGTTACTCGCCAGGGACTGAAGCTTTCTTT.

The genes are TRBV28 and TRBJ1-3; the match to TRBD1 covers 7 bases. The CDR3 has 15 residues. J lost 0 bases, V lost 3 bases, and 2 bases had no gene match. Germline lookup yields CDR1 MDHEN and CDR2 SYDVKM. CDR3 region: CASSFDRDSGNTIYF. The DNA for the CDR3 is TGTGCCAGCAGTTTTGACAGGGACTCTGGAAACACCATATATTTT.

In its sample, this clonotype is medium-sized. The CDR3 sequence: CASRPGITQETQYF. CDR3 coding DNA: TGCGCCAGCAGGCCCGGGATAACACAAGAGACCCAGTACTTC. The chain couples TRBV5-1 to TRBJ2-5, with a possible D match to TRBD2 (5 bases). Germline values: CDR1 SGHRS, CDR2 YFSETQ. Trimming left V 5 bases short and J 2 bases short, with 13 bases between. The CDR3 sequence is 14 residues long.

This clonotype was recorded a few times. This may come from a read error, since a much larger clone is one base off. CDR3 sequence: CASSPGRGTVLLGQYF. The DNA of the CDR3 is TGTGCCAGCAGCCCCGGGAGGGGGACGGTCCTCTTAGGGCAGTACTTC. This chain connects TRBV7-8 to TRBJ2-7; 8 nucleotides line up with TRBD2. Unmatched junction bases numbered 18, after V lost 5 bases and J lost 9 bases. Germline lookup yields CDR1 SGHVS and CDR2 FQNEAQ. There are 16 residues in the CDR3.

This clonotype came up a few times. The chain employs TRBV28 and TRBJ1-1, with D possibly TRBD1 on 5 matching bases. The germline V and J ends were trimmed by 6 bases and 11 bases, with 16 bases remaining between them. The CDR3 totals 12 residues. Germline V gives CDR1 MDHEN, CDR2 SYDVKM. DNA for the CDR3: TGTGCCAGCAGACCACGGGGGTTGAGGGCTTTCTTT. Protein product: CASRPRGLRAFF.

In this sample, this clonotype turned up a few times. This chain joins TRBV6-2 or TRBV6-3 and TRBJ2-2; no clear D. The CDR3 covers 16 residues. Germline values: CDR1 MNHEY, CDR2 SVGEGT. Trimming took off 6 bases at V and 2 bases at J, with 16 bases between the two ends. CDR3 loop: CASSRLALSNTGELFF. The CDR3 coding sequence is TGTGCCAGCAGCCGTCTCGCACTTTCTAACACCGGGGAGCTGTTTTTT.

V gene TRBV12-3 or TRBV12-4 combines with J gene TRBJ1-6; tentative D call: TRBD1 (6 bases). CDR3 length equals 14 residues. V was clipped by 4 bases and J by 11 bases, with 15 bases between them. This chain's CDR3 is CASSSGAAGTPLHF. The CDR3 bases are TGTGCCAGCAGTTCAGGGGCCGCCGGGACACCCCTCCACTTT.

This clonotype was picked up a small number of times. The chain is built from TRBV5-1 and TRBJ1-4, with 7 positions matching TRBD1. V lost 5 bases, J lost 8 bases, and 9 bases stayed unmatched. This CDR3 has 14 amino acids. The germline V gene encodes CDR1 SGHRS and CDR2 YFSETQ. The CDR3 protein is CASRRQGAEEKLFF. CDR3 sequence (DNA): TGCGCCAGCAGGAGACAGGGAGCAGAGGAAAAACTGTTTTTT.

This chain uses TRBV20-1 with TRBJ1-2; D possibly corresponds to TRBD1 (6 bases). This CDR3 spans 14 amino acids. The ends were cut back, 3 bases at V and 4 bases at J, with 15 bases in the middle. Per germline, CDR1 DFQATT and CDR2 SNEGSKA (reference sequence). CDR3 residues: CSARVGLGAYGYTF. The CDR3 nucleotides read TGCAGTGCTAGGGTGGGGTTGGGGGCCTATGGCTACACCTTC.

Comments on this clonotype: Given a much more abundant clone one base away, this may be a read error. The chain joins TRBV20-1 to TRBJ1-4; D is perhaps TRBD1 (5 bases). This CDR3 contains 14 residues. Germline V CDR1 and CDR2: DFQATT, SNEGSKA (reference sequence). V dropped 5 bases and J dropped 7 bases, with 17 bases sitting between them. CDR3 DNA sequence: TGCAGTGCTGGTGGGGACTGGGGAGGTGAAAAACTGTTTTTT. It yields the protein CSAGGDWGGEKLFF.

This clonotype was counted a few times. The gene calls are TRBV7-9 and TRBJ1-2; no reliable D call. CDR1 and CDR2 (germline): SEHNR, FQNEAQ (reference sequence). This CDR3 comprises 11 residues. Trimming left V 3 bases short and J 8 bases short, with 7 bases between. Written as DNA, the CDR3 is TGTGCCAGCAGCTTCCTAGGGGGCTACACCTTC. It is translated as CASSFLGGYTF. Full variable domain (rest looked up from reference TRBV7-9 and TRBJ1-2): DTGVSQNPRHKITKRGQNVTFRCDPISEHNRLYWYRQTLGQGPEFLTYFQNEAQLEKSRLLSDRFSAERPKGSFSTLEIQRTEQGDSAMYLCASSFLGGYTFGSGTRLTVV.

To note about this clonotype: The junction departs from the called germline gene at one end, perhaps through a read error. The chain has TRBV7-2 and TRBJ2-5; D might be TRBD2 (6 bases). CDR1 is SGHTA, CDR2 FQGNSA, per germline. The CDR3 extends over 15 amino acids. The CDR3 sequence is CARSTSGLPQETQYF. The CDR3, as DNA: TGTGCCCGCAGCACCTCGGGACTGCCCCAAGAGACCCAGTACTTC.

In DNA, the CDR3 is TGTGCCAGCGGAGACGGTACCCTCCACTTT. This sequence encodes CASGDGTLHF. The chain combines TRBV3-1 with TRBJ1-6; the D is unclear. Germline V gene data show CDR1 as LGHDT and CDR2 as YNNKEL (reference sequence). This CDR3 spans 10 amino acids. Trimming left V 8 bases short and J 14 bases short, with 10 bases between.

This clonotype came up a few times. The V call is TRBV5-1, the J call TRBJ2-3, with TRBD1 matching 10 bases. J was trimmed by 5 bases and V by 4 bases; bases with no gene match: 10. CDR1 is SGHRS, CDR2 YFSETQ, per germline. The CDR3 has 16 residues. CDR3 residues: CASSHGRQGAGDTQYF. In nucleotides, the CDR3 is TGCGCCAGCAGCCACGGCCGACAGGGGGCGGGAGATACGCAGTATTTT.

The table lists this clonotype with many counts. CDR3 amino acids: CASSFTEWNTIYF. The CDR3 DNA follows: TGTGCCAGCAGCTTCACGGAGTGGAACACCATATATTTT. This chain joins TRBV5-5 and TRBJ1-3; no definite D call. Trimming cost V 2 bases and J 7 bases, with 10 bases left between them. Germline CDR1 is SGHKS and CDR2 is YYEKEE (reference sequence). CDR3 length: 13 amino acids.

There are many counts of this clonotype. The rearrangement uses TRBV20-1 and TRBJ2-7, with a weak D call TRBD2 (6 bases). The V gene's germline CDR1 is DFQATT and CDR2 SNEGSKA (reference sequence). Trimming cost V 6 bases and J 6 bases, with 18 bases left between them. The CDR3 runs 13 residues. The CDR3 DNA is TGCAGTGCCTCCGTGACTAGTCGGGCCGAGCAGTACTTC. It is translated as CSASVTSRAEQYF.

The rearrangement links TRBV12-3 or TRBV12-4 to TRBJ1-6; weak D call: TRBD1 (5 bases). The CDR3 sequence is 14 residues long. The V end lost 4 bases, the J end lost 7 bases, and 11 bases lay between the germline ends. The CDR3 DNA sequence: TGTGCCAGCAGTTCTGGGACGGGGAATTCACCCCTCCACTTT. Its translation is CASSSGTGNSPLHF.